This T cell receptor (beta chain) stems from a study of shared clonotypes between healthy human individuals. Selected positively for CCR7 and CD45RO-negative, naive CD8 cells excluded terminally differentiated effector memory CD45RA+ cells. CDR1 SEHNR and CDR2 FQNEAQ come from the germline V gene (reference sequence). The CDR3 consists of 13 residues. V gave up 5 bases and J gave up 5 bases, with 12 bases separating them. Evenly divided among several immunoSEQ plates was the genomic DNA of each subset. This table comes from immunoSEQ multiplex PCR, and its TCRdb copy is limited to in-frame clones, with some not included. The data contain some 2.1 million clones, 90% to 95% of them singletons.

This receptor was obtained from a man between 18 and 35 years old in good health. Some clones in this sample may be carry-over from other donors' samples. The rearrangement uses TRBV7-9 and TRBJ2-5; D may correspond to TRBD1 or TRBD2 (5 bases each). The sequenced sample consisted of naive CD8+ T cells from PBMCs. DNA for the CDR3: TGTGCCAGCAGCGAGGGGATTTGGGAGACCCAGTACTTC. It translates to CASSEGIWETQYF.